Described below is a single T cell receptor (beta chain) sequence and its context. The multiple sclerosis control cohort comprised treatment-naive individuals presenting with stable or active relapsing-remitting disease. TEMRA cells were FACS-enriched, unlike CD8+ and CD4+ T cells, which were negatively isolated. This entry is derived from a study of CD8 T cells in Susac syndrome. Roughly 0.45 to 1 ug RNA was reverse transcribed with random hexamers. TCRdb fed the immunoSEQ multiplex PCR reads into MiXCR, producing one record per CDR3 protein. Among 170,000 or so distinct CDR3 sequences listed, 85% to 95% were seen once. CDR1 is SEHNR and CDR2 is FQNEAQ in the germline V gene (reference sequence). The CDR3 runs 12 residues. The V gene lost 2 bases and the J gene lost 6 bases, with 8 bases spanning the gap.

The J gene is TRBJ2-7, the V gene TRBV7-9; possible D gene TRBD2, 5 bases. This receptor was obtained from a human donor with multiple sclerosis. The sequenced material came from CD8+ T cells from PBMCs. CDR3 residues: CASSLTRAEQYF. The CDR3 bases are TGTGCCAGCAGCTTAACGCGGGCCGAGCAGTACTTC.